The 25 T cell receptor beta chains reported below all come from one sample, sequenced in a study of T-cell memory formation after mild COVID-19. Each CDR3 protein gets one entry after TCRdb re-called the 5' RACE reads with MiXCR. The data hold roughly 140,000 distinct CDR3 sequences, with about 14% observed a single time. Material for sequencing was PBMCs or a T cell subset sorted from them (not recorded which). These TCRs come from an adult woman who had mild COVID-19 (a few samples of this study predate the infection). Cell type and time point are not known.

This clonotype was counted between two and nine times. The chain is built from TRBV4-3 and TRBJ2-7, with D possibly being TRBD1 or TRBD2 (5 bases each). Trimming took off 0 bases at V and 0 bases at J, with 15 bases between the two ends. CDR3 length equals 17 residues. Germline V lookup: CDR1 LGHNA, CDR2 YSLEER. This chain's CDR3 is CASSQDYPGRTSYEQYF. CDR3 DNA sequence: TGCGCCAGCAGCCAAGATTATCCGGGACGGACCTCCTACGAGCAGTACTTC.

This clonotype was seen ten or more times. CDR3 sequence: CSARDATDASYNSPLHF. The CDR3, as DNA: TGCAGTGCTAGAGATGCTACAGACGCGTCCTATAATTCACCCCTCCACTTT. This rearrangement joins TRBV20-1 to TRBJ1-6; no firm D call. This CDR3 has 17 residues. Trimming pared 0 bases from V and 1 base from J, leaving 13 bases between. Germline values: CDR1 DFQATT, CDR2 SNEGSKA (reference sequence).

With regard to this clonotype: One end of the junction varies from germline; a read error may be responsible. The chain has TRBV7-9 and TRBJ1-4; D not resolved. The CDR3 is 15 residues long. The V gene's germline CDR1 is SEHNR and CDR2 FQNEAQ (reference sequence). The CDR3 sequence: CASSYPRGINEKLIF. In DNA form, the CDR3 reads TGTGCCAGCAGCTACCCACGCGGTATAAACGAAAAACTGATTTTT.

In its sample, this clonotype was seen a few times. This chain uses TRBV29-1 with TRBJ1-2, with 9 bases fitting TRBD1. CDR3 length: 16 amino acids. Germline V lookup: CDR1 SQVTM, CDR2 ANQGSEA. Trimming cost V 0 bases and J 8 bases; bases outside gene matches: 13. Written as DNA, the CDR3 is TGCAGCGTTGAAGAAAAAGGGACAGGGTCAGGTGGAGGCTACACCTTC. This codes for CSVEEKGTGSGGGYTF. The entire variable domain, with the rest obtained from reference TRBV29-1 and TRBJ1-2, is as follows: SAVISQKPSRDICQRGTSLTIQCQVDSQVTMMFWYRQQPGQSLTLIATANQGSEATYESGFVIDKFPISRPNLTFSTLTVSNMSPEDSSIYLCSVEEKGTGSGGGYTFGSGTRLTVV.

The chain's CDR3 is CSASRGYYGYTF. The CDR3 DNA follows: TGCAGTGCTAGTAGGGGCTACTATGGCTACACCTTC. The chain joins TRBV20-1 to TRBJ1-2; TRBD1 might be the D (5 bases). Trimming pared 3 bases from V and 3 bases from J, leaving 8 bases between. CDR1 and CDR2 (germline): DFQATT, SNEGSKA (reference sequence). This CDR3 has 12 amino acids.

This clonotype was seen a handful of times. The V gene is TRBV12-3 or TRBV12-4, the J gene TRBJ2-2, with TRBD2 matching over 8 bases. V lost 7 bases to trimming and J lost 6 bases; unmatched junction nucleotides: 13. This CDR3 is built from 16 residues. DNA for the CDR3: TGTGCCAGCACCGCCTCCAGCGGGAGAGGGTCCGGGGAGCTGTTTTTT. Its protein product is CASTASSGRGSGELFF.

There are a few counts of this clonotype. V is TRBV6-2 or TRBV6-3 and J is TRBJ1-2, with D unresolved. The CDR3 is 14 amino acids. From germline, CDR1 is MNHEY and CDR2 SVGEGT. The V gene lost 4 bases and the J gene lost 4 bases, with 13 bases spanning the gap. The CDR3 nucleotides are TGTGCCAGCAGTTCCGATCGCCAAACCTATGGCTACACCTTC. Protein product: CASSSDRQTYGYTF.

The table lists this clonotype with a few counts. The chain joins TRBV24-1 to TRBJ2-1; D remains ambiguous. Germline values: CDR1 KGHDR, CDR2 SFDVKD. The CDR3 is made up of 13 amino acids. V shed 2 bases and J shed 1 base, with 2 bases lying between them. The CDR3 protein is CATSDWSYNEQFF. CDR3 nucleotides: TGTGCCACCAGTGATTGGTCCTACAATGAGCAGTTCTTC.

A few counts support this clonotype. This sequence joins TRBV6-5 and TRBJ2-5; possibly TRBD2 for D (5 bases). This CDR3 has 17 amino acids. Trimming took 5 bases from V and 3 from J, leaving 22 bases between them. Germline V lookup: CDR1 MNHEY, CDR2 SVGAGI. CDR3 in DNA: TGTGCCAGCAGTACACTATTGAGGGAAGCGGAGAAAGAGACCCAGTACTTC. Its translation is CASSTLLREAEKETQYF.

This clonotype was observed a few times. This chain joins TRBV13 and TRBJ2-7; TRBD2 aligns across 12 bases. CDR3 length: 15 amino acids. Germline trimming cut 5 bases from V and 7 bases from J; bases unmatched to any gene: 9. Germline CDR1 reads PRHDT; CDR2 reads FYEKMQ (reference sequence). The CDR3 is CASSLTSGRPREQYF. In nucleotides, the CDR3 is TGTGCCAGCAGCCTGACTAGCGGGAGACCTCGGGAGCAGTACTTC.

The CDR3 loop reads CASSLGAAFSGNTIYF. The CDR3 DNA reads TGTGCCAGCAGTTTAGGGGCAGCCTTCTCTGGAAACACCATATATTTT. This rearrangement joins TRBV12-3 or TRBV12-4 to TRBJ1-3; the D is unclear. V lost 1 base to trimming and J lost 0 bases, with 10 bases between them. This CDR3 has 16 amino acids.

This clonotype was picked up a small number of times. The genes are TRBV7-9 and TRBJ2-3; 9 nucleotides line up with TRBD1. The CDR3 extends over 16 amino acids. Germline-derived CDR1 and CDR2 are SEHNR and FQNEAQ (reference sequence). V shed 6 bases, J shed 7 bases, and the junction held 14 bases outside the gene matches. CDR3 loop: CASRLDRGTDFYTQYF. The DNA for the CDR3 is TGTGCCAGCAGACTAGACAGGGGGACGGACTTCTATACGCAGTATTTT.

V gene TRBV4-1 combines with J gene TRBJ2-1, with 10 bases aligning to TRBD2. The CDR3 sequence is 18 residues long. CDR1 and CDR2 from the germline V gene are MGHRA and YSYEKL. With V trimmed by 0 bases and J by 9 bases, 14 bases remained unmatched. The CDR3 DNA sequence: TGCGCCAGCAGCCAAGAAGCCCTACTAGCGGGAATTGGAAGTGAGCAGTTCTTC. This translates into CASSQEALLAGIGSEQFF.

The genes are TRBV4-3 and TRBJ2-7; D gene uncertain. Germline V lookup: CDR1 LGHNA, CDR2 YSLEER. The V end was cut by 3 bases, the J end by 3 bases, with 18 bases between. The CDR3 spans 16 residues. The CDR3: CASSQFSGGDDYEQYF. In DNA, the CDR3 is TGCGCCAGCAGCCAGTTTTCAGGCGGAGACGACTACGAGCAGTACTTC.

This clonotype was counted only a few times. This chain uses TRBV11-2 with TRBJ2-1; D possibly corresponds to TRBD1 (5 bases). The CDR3 totals 16 residues. Germline V gene lookup returns CDR1 SGHAT and CDR2 FQNNGV. V gave up 6 bases and J gave up 5 bases, with 20 bases separating them. The CDR3 loop is CASRQTTDLHNNEQFF. CDR3 sequence (DNA): TGTGCCAGCAGGCAAACGACAGATCTACATAACAATGAGCAGTTCTTC.

The chain carries TRBV7-8 and TRBJ2-1; D might be TRBD1 (5 bases). The CDR3 has 16 amino acids. Trimming left V 3 bases short and J 4 bases short, with 16 bases between. Germline CDR1 and CDR2: SGHVS and FQNEAQ. CDR3 region: CASSFRWQGGYNEQFF. The CDR3, as DNA: TGTGCCAGCAGCTTTAGGTGGCAGGGCGGATACAATGAGCAGTTCTTC.

The chain combines TRBV7-9 with TRBJ2-1; 7 bases are shared with TRBD2. The V gene's germline CDR1 is SEHNR and CDR2 FQNEAQ (reference sequence). V was clipped by 2 bases and J by 5 bases; unmatched bases: 21. This CDR3 has 20 amino acids. CDR3 residues: CASSLREGPLQNGENNEQFF. CDR3 DNA sequence: TGTGCCAGCAGCTTAAGGGAGGGGCCACTCCAGAATGGCGAGAACAATGAGCAGTTCTTC.

This clonotype came up a few times. The chain carries TRBV10-3 and TRBJ2-7; D is perhaps TRBD2 (6 bases). From germline, CDR1 is ENHRY and CDR2 SYGVKD. Trimming removed 2 bases from V and 7 bases from J, with 12 bases in between. The CDR3 spans 13 residues. CDR3 sequence (DNA): TGTGCCATCAGTGAGCAGACTGGAGGGGAGCAGTACTTC. Its protein is CAISEQTGGEQYF.

This clonotype occurred a few times. The chain uses TRBV4-1 and TRBJ2-4; a weak D match, TRBD2 (5 bases). Germline V lookup: CDR1 MGHRA, CDR2 YSYEKL. This CDR3 has 17 amino acids. V dropped 6 bases and J dropped 1 base, with 19 bases sitting between them. CDR3 sequence reads: CASSSGSSWRAKNIQYF. The CDR3 DNA sequence: TGCGCCAGCAGTTCGGGAAGCAGTTGGAGGGCCAAAAACATTCAGTACTTC.

This clonotype came up a few times. The rearrangement uses TRBV7-2 and TRBJ1-5; D is undetermined. Germline loops: CDR1 SGHTA, CDR2 FQGNSA. V was cut by 6 bases and J by 7 bases, with 13 bases left in between. This CDR3 spans 13 amino acids. CDR3 DNA: TGTGCCAGCAGTATAGACTTAGGACAGCCCCAGCATTTT. As protein: CASSIDLGQPQHF.

This clonotype has only a few counts. The CDR3 region has the DNA TGTGCCTGGAGTGCTTCAGGGGCCGCTGAAGCTTTCTTT. Protein: CAWSASGAAEAFF. This chain joins TRBV30 and TRBJ1-1, with D perhaps matching TRBD1 (6 bases). V lost 1 base, J lost 6 bases, and 12 bases lay in between. The CDR3 is made up of 13 amino acids. CDR1 and CDR2 from the germline V gene are GTSNPN and SVGIG (reference sequence).

This clonotype was counted a few times. Here the CDR3 reads CASSLVSGEQYF. The CDR3 bases are TGTGCCAGCAGCTTAGTTAGCGGCGAGCAGTACTTC. J is TRBJ2-7 and V is TRBV7-9; possible D gene TRBD2, 6 bases. The V end was cut by 1 base, the J end by 6 bases, with 7 bases between. CDR1 and CDR2 from the germline V gene are SEHNR and FQNEAQ (reference sequence). The CDR3 consists of 12 residues.

The chain employs TRBV9 and TRBJ2-1; TRBD2 is a possible D gene (6 bases). The CDR3 loop spans 13 amino acids. Looked up from germline, CDR1 is SGDLS and CDR2 is YYNGEE. The V end was cut by 0 bases, the J end by 7 bases, with 8 bases between. CDR3 loop: CASSVGRANEQFF. The CDR3 nucleotides read TGTGCCAGCAGCGTAGGGAGGGCAAATGAGCAGTTCTTC.

In its sample, this clonotype was seen a few times. V and J are TRBV5-4 and TRBJ1-2, with 9 nucleotides matching TRBD1. Germline V lookup: CDR1 SGHNT, CDR2 YYREEE (reference sequence). The CDR3 is made up of 15 amino acids. Trimming removed 4 bases from V and 4 bases from J; junction bases left unmatched: 8. CDR3 in amino acids: CASSPVQGAGYGYTF. CDR3 DNA: TGTGCCAGCAGCCCTGTACAGGGGGCCGGCTATGGCTACACCTTC. The complete variable domain, with remaining parts taken from reference TRBV5-4 and TRBJ1-2, reads ETGVTQSPTHLIKTRGQQVTLRCSSQSGHNTVSWYQQALGQGPQFIFQYYREEENGRGNFPPRFSGLQFPNYSSELNVNALELDDSALYLCASSPVQGAGYGYTFGSGTRLTVV.

This clonotype was seen more than once but under ten times. CDR3 DNA sequence: TGTGCCAGCAGCCTCGCACCCGCCTCAGATACGCAGTATTTT. It codes for CASSLAPASDTQYF. The rearrangement uses TRBV12-3 or TRBV12-4 and TRBJ2-3; D is ambiguous. Trimming left V 6 bases short and J 4 bases short, with 14 bases between. CDR3 size: 14 residues.